This T cell receptor beta chain was recovered during a study of T cell clonotyping in hematopoietic cell transplantation (TCRdb year 2021). Concerning the study at large: Pretransplant recipient samples were obtained after cytoreduction. In the study, approximately 140 blood samples were gathered from roughly 35 consecutive transplant recipients and their related donors. Patient recruitment ran from 2015 to January 2017, and follow-up continued until September 2020 or death.

Turning to this clone: The antigen this receptor binds is unknown. No base quality information exists; no much larger clone differs at one position.

The CDR3 covers 15 residues, taking in both the cysteine and the phenylalanine. The read is trimmed to its CDR3 DNA, 45 bases read in frame from base 1. Between the V and J ends, shortened by 3 bases and 8 bases respectively, the junction contains 16 bases. The germline V gene gives CDR1 as MRHNA and CDR2 as SNTAGT. The time point label corresponds to: recipient sample about 28 days before transplant, after cytoreduction. Blood from recipients was drawn roughly 28 days before transplant, then again at days 30, 100 and 180 after transplant. Nuclei Lysis Solution was used to extract genomic DNA from fresh or cryopreserved unfractionated peripheral blood mononuclear cells. Summary of the overall study and its limitations: A decrease in recipient TCR diversity was observed after transplant, and a progressive increase in pathologically expanded clonotypes was seen from day 30 to day 180. Only a small fraction of recipient repertoires overlapped donor repertoires, with over 97% appearing de novo at the given depth. The sample size was limited, and because cells were not sorted, the contributions of CD4 and CD8 repertoires could not be separated. Broader posttransplant TCR repertoire diversity was predicted by donor and pretransplant recipient Inverse Simpson Index values.

With the immunoSEQ assay, which is a bias-controlled multiplex PCR relying on V- and J-specific primers, TCR beta CDR3 regions were amplified from genomic DNA. A second PCR step added a proprietary barcode and Illumina adapter sequences to the CDR3 amplicons. An Illumina MiSeq instrument was used for sequencing of the CDR3 libraries. The paper's data handling went like this. immunoSEQ Analyzer 3.0 was used for export and quality control, with R Bioconductor and Immunarch used for downstream analyses. Only productive rearrangements in the normalized downsampled data set were used to calculate repertoire metrics. Clonotypes larger than 5 templates in the normalized cohort were defined as pathologically expanded. Repertoire diversity was measured with the Inverse Simpson Index. To capture all clonotypes, the CMV-specificity analyses were run on the non-normalized data set. TCRdb limited this immuneACCESS table to in-frame rearrangements with V and J called. A share of clones is missing; checked studies link under half to unresolved V genes, and the rest is unexplained. That table furnishes V, J and clone size, whereas the DNA furnished D and trimming. The sample profile shows roughly 50,000 clones; under 90% of them were found once. 5.9% of the sample rests with the top ten.

The rearranged chain carries TRBV6-4 and TRBJ1-4; the D gene assignment is ambiguous. This receptor was taken from a man between 60 and 70 years old with biphenotypic leukemia. Some clones in this sample may be carry-over from other donors' samples. The starting material was peripheral blood mononuclear cells, obtained before stem cell transplant. The CDR3 region reads CASSDPGGIYEKLFF. The DNA reads as follows: TGTGCCAGCAGTGATCCGGGAGGGATTTACGAAAAACTGTTTTTT.